This entry concerns a single TCR beta chain. Its antigen remains unknown. This sample was included in a study of human T cells and chemical hapten exposure. About the study: Across samples, TCR yields varied, mostly owing to small differences in pooled library volumes.

Germline V gene lookup returns CDR1 SGHTA and CDR2 FQGNSA. The CDR3 spans 12 residues. Trimming stripped 8 bases from V and 4 bases from J, with 11 bases between. One entry per CDR3 protein results from TCRdb running MiXCR on the RACE reads. The table lists 65,000 to 95,000 distinct CDR3 sequences, about 9.2% of them singletons. Study-wide results and caveats: No alteration of TCRs above 1 in 1000 frequency was seen with DPC sensitization.

Time point described: healthy volunteer bleed at 6 weeks. Unfractionated whole blood was the source of the extracted total RNA. The receptor's source is a female donor in good health. Some clones in this sample may be carry-over from other donors' samples. This chain uses TRBV7-2 with TRBJ1-1, with unresolved D. The sequencing input was whole blood. This CDR3 is CASSTRGTEAFF. CDR3 DNA: TGTGCCAGCTCTACCCGGGGCACTGAAGCTTTCTTT.